This section outlines one T cell receptor (beta chain) sequence together with its context. Its cognate antigen is unknown. Assay used: immunoSEQ multiplex PCR; TCRdb lists only in-frame clones, some missing. The sample contains about 60,000 clones, roughly 90% of which appear only once. This sample stems from a study of graft-versus-host responses after intestinal transplantation. Study-level information: Induction using anti-thymocyte globulin, followed by tacrolimus and steroids for around 3 years, was given to all recipients.

General study findings and limits: Recipient marrow held GvH clones, some first seen in ileum or blood. There was an association between peak levels of circulating GvH clones and early post-transplant HvG declines.

Both intraepithelial and lamina propria lymphocytes were released by processing graft tissue. V was cut by 5 bases and J by 6 bases, with 17 bases left in between. CDR1 SGHVS and CDR2 FNYEAQ come from the germline V gene. The CDR3 has 14 amino acids. The chain carries TRBV7-6 and TRBJ2-7; TRBD1 is a possible D gene (5 bases). The sequence derives from a human patient who received an intestinal transplant, so some T cells may come from the graft donor. The material sequenced was ileum tissue, taken approximately 370 days after transplant. CDR3 sequence reads: CASSHGHTTAEQYF. The CDR3 DNA follows: TGTGCCAGCAGCCACGGACATACGACGGCCGAGCAGTACTTC.